What follows are 14 T cell receptor beta chains derived from one specimen sequenced in a study of cytomegalovirus exposure and HLA in healthy donors. 13 Jbeta primers and 60 Vbeta primers were used for the PCR. Data came from immunoSEQ multiplex PCR; TCRdb stores just in-frame clones and leaves some out. This repertoire shows under 200,000 clones, approximately 70% found once; its top ten account for less than 2%. The sequencing sample was made of PBMCs. The receptors stem from a woman aged 30 to 39 in good health and CMV-seronegative.

The gene calls are TRBV5-6 and TRBJ1-1, with D maybe TRBD1 (5 bases). Germline CDR1 reads SGHDT; CDR2 reads YYEEEE. The CDR3 has 15 amino acids. Trimming left V 2 bases short and J 5 bases short, with 16 bases between. The CDR3 bases are TGTGCCAGCAGCTTACAGGCCCGAAGTATAACTGAAGCTTTCTTT. Translation gives CASSLQARSITEAFF.

This chain connects TRBV2 to TRBJ1-1; D unresolved. The V and J ends lost 8 bases and 2 bases respectively, with 9 bases between them. The CDR3 consists of 12 residues. The V gene's germline CDR1 is SNHLY and CDR2 FYNNEI. The CDR3 nucleotides are TGTGCCAGCCGGGAGAGTAACACTGAAGCTTTCTTT. This translates into CASRESNTEAFF.

This chain links TRBV18 with TRBJ1-2; D is unclear. Trimming left V 0 bases short and J 3 bases short, with 5 bases between. The CDR3 is made up of 13 amino acids. CDR1 KGHSH and CDR2 LQKENI come from the germline V gene. CDR3 residues: CASSPPGHYGYTF. The CDR3 coding sequence is TGTGCCAGCTCACCACCGGGCCACTATGGCTACACCTTC.

The chain is built from TRBV5-1 and TRBJ2-3; D call uncertain. Trimming removed 0 bases from V and 2 bases from J, with 4 bases in between. In germline, CDR1 is SGHRS, CDR2 YFSETQ. The CDR3 covers 13 residues. The CDR3 here is CASSLGHTDTQYF. In DNA form, the CDR3 reads TGCGCCAGCAGCTTGGGTCACACAGATACGCAGTATTTT.

V is TRBV2 and J is TRBJ1-3; the match to TRBD1 covers 9 bases. CDR1 SNHLY and CDR2 FYNNEI come from the germline V gene. The ends lost 5 bases at V and 4 bases at J; junction bases unmatched: 6. This CDR3 is built from 15 residues. CDR3 sequence: CASSNTGGAGNTIYF. For the CDR3, the DNA is TGTGCCAGCAGTAATACAGGGGGCGCGGGAAACACCATATATTTT.

The chain uses TRBV5-4 and TRBJ2-6; maybe TRBD2 (6 bases). The CDR3 loop spans 18 amino acids. Trimming stripped 1 base from V and 1 base from J, with 15 bases between. Looked up from germline, CDR1 is SGHNT and CDR2 is YYREEE (reference sequence). The CDR3 coding sequence is TGTGCCAGCAGCTTGTTTAACGGGAGACCATCTGGGGCCAACGTCCTGACTTTC. This encodes CASSLFNGRPSGANVLTF.

The chain is built from TRBV30 and TRBJ1-5, with 7 bases matching TRBD1. With V trimmed by 4 bases and J by 5 bases, 5 bases remained unmatched. Looked up from germline, CDR1 is GTSNPN and CDR2 is SVGIG (reference sequence). This CDR3 is 13 amino acids long. In DNA form, the CDR3 reads TGTGCCTGGAATGACAGGGCGGATCAGCCCCAGCATTTT. Its translation: CAWNDRADQPQHF.

This chain uses TRBV19 with TRBJ1-1, with TRBD1 matching over 10 bases. Germline values: CDR1 LNHDA, CDR2 SQIVND (reference sequence). This CDR3 has 15 amino acids. After removal of 1 base from V and 2 bases from J, the junction contained 1 base not matched to a gene. The CDR3 loop is CASSIGQGANTEAFF. Written as DNA, the CDR3 is TGTGCCAGTAGTATAGGACAGGGGGCCAACACTGAAGCTTTCTTT.

In its sample, this clone was seen once. V usage is TRBV4-1 and J usage is TRBJ2-5; 8 bases fit TRBD2. V lost 1 base, J lost 3 bases, and 4 bases stayed unmatched. There are 15 residues in the CDR3. Germline lookup yields CDR1 MGHRA and CDR2 YSYEKL. In DNA, the CDR3 is TGCGCCAGCAGCCAAGTATCGGGGGGGGAAGAGACCCAGTACTTC. This encodes CASSQVSGGEETQYF.

This chain connects TRBV6-6 to TRBJ2-7, with D maybe TRBD1 (5 bases). V was clipped by 0 bases and J by 1 base, with 7 bases between them. This CDR3 region has 14 residues. Germline V lookup: CDR1 MNHNY, CDR2 SVGAGI (reference sequence). The CDR3, as DNA: TGTGCCAGCAGTTACTCGGCAGGGTCCTACGAGCAGTACTTC. This sequence encodes CASSYSAGSYEQYF.

The V call is TRBV6-6, the J call TRBJ2-5; D may be TRBD2 (5 bases). This CDR3 has 13 amino acids. Germline V CDR1 and CDR2: MNHNY, SVGAGI (reference sequence). Trimming shortened V by 4 bases and J by 7 bases, and 13 bases separated the two germline ends. In DNA form, the CDR3 reads TGTGCCAGCAGTTCAGGACCGGGGATGACCCAGTACTTC. It yields the protein CASSSGPGMTQYF.

The chain uses TRBV7-2 and TRBJ1-1; D ambiguous. CDR3 length: 12 amino acids. V was shortened by 8 bases and J by 2 bases, with 9 bases between the two germline ends. CDR1 SGHTA and CDR2 FQGNSA come from the germline V gene. CDR3 nucleotides: TGTGCCAGCGGCGGGTTTAACACTGAAGCTTTCTTT. Its translation is CASGGFNTEAFF.

CDR3: CAIRKDRGAYEQYF. CDR3 sequence (DNA): TGTGCCATCAGGAAGGACAGGGGGGCCTACGAGCAGTACTTC. V usage is TRBV10-3 and J usage is TRBJ2-7; 10 nucleotides line up with TRBD1. The CDR3 sequence is 14 residues long. Unmatched junction bases numbered 4, after V lost 6 bases and J lost 2 bases. Germline V gene lookup returns CDR1 ENHRY and CDR2 SYGVKD.

The sample holds one count of this clone. The V gene is TRBV5-1, the J gene TRBJ1-2; 9 bases agree with TRBD1. J gave up 5 bases and V 4 bases, and 6 bases lay outside the gene matches. This CDR3 spans 14 amino acids. Germline values: CDR1 SGHRS, CDR2 YFSETQ. DNA for the CDR3: TGCGCCAGCAGCGCCACAGGGGGCCGTTATGGCTACACCTTC. It encodes CASSATGGRYGYTF.